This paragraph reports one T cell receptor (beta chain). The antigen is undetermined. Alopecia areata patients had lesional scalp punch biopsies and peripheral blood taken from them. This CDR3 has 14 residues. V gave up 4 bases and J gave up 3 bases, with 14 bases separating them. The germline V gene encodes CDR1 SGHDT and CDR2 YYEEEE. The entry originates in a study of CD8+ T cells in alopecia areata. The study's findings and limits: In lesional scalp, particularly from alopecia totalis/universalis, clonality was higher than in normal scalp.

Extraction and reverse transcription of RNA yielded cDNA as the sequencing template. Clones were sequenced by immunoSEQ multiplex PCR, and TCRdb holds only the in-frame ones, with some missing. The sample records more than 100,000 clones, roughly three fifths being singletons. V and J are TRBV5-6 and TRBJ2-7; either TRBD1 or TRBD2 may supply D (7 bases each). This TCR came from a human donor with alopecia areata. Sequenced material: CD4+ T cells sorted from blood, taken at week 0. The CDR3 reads CASSGLRGGYEQYF. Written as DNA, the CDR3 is TGTGCCAGCAGCGGCCTCAGGGGGGGCTACGAGCAGTACTTC.